This T cell receptor (beta chain) was found in a study of T cell responses to AZD1222 COVID-19 vaccine. Findings and caveats of the study: Elevations in Spike-specific TCR breadth and depth followed administration of two AZD1222 doses.

This clone was counted between two and nine times. What it recognizes is unknown. TCRdb keeps only in-frame clones here, not all; method: immunoSEQ multiplex PCR. In the table there are tens of thousands of clones, approximately 89% of which are singletons. The V end lost 3 bases, the J end lost 8 bases, and 28 bases lay between the germline ends. Germline V gene sequence: CDR1 LNHDA, CDR2 SQIVND (reference sequence). The CDR3 totals 18 residues. The study pooled second doses at about 4 or about 12 weeks. The receptor was isolated from an adult who received the AZD1222 COVID-19 vaccine. Here the sequenced sample was peripheral blood, taken 28 days after the second AZD1222 dose. V usage is TRBV19 and J usage is TRBJ1-2; tentatively, D is TRBD1 (6 bases). CDR3: CASSIGTGSATVLQGYTF. CDR3 bases: TGTGCCAGTAGTATCGGTACAGGGTCCGCTACGGTCCTGCAGGGCTACACCTTC.